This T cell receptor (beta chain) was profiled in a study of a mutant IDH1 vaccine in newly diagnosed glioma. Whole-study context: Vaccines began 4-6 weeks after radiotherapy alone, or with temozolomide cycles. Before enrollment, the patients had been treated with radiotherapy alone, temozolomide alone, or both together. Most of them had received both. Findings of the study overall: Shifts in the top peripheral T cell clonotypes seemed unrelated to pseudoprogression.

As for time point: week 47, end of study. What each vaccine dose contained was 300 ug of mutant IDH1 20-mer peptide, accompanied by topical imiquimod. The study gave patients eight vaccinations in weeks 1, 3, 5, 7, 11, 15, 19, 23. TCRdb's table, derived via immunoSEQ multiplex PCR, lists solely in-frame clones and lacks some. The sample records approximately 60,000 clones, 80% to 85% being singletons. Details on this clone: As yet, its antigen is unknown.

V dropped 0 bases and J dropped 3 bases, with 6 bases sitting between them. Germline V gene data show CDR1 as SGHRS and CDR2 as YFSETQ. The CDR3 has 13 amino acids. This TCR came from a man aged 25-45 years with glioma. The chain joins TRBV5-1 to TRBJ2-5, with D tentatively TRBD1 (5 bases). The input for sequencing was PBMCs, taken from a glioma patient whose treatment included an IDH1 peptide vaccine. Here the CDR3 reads CASSLGQKETQYF. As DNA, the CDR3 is TGCGCCAGCAGCTTGGGACAGAAAGAGACCCAGTACTTC.